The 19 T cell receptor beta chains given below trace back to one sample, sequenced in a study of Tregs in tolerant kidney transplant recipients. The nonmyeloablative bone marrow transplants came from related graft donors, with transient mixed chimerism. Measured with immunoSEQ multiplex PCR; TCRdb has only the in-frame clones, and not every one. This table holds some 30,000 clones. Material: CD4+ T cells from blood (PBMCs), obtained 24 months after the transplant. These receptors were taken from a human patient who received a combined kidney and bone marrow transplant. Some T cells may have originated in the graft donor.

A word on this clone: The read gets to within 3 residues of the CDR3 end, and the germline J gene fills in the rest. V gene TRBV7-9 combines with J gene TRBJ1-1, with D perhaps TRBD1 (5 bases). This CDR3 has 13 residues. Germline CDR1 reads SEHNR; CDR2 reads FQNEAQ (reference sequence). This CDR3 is CASSLGENREAFF. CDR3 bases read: TGTGCCAGCAGCTTAGGGGAGAACAGGGAA. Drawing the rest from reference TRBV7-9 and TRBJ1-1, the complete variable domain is DTGVSQNPRHKITKRGQNVTFRCDPISEHNRLYWYRQTLGQGPEFLTYFQNEAQLEKSRLLSDRFSAERPKGSFSTLEIQRTEQGDSAMYLCASSLGENREAFFGQGTRLTVV.

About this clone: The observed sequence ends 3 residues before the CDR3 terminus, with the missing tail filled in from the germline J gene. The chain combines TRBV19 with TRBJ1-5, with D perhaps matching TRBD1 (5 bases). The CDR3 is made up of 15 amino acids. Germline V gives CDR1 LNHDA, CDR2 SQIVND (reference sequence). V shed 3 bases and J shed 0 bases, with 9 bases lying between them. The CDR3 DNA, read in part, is TGTGCCAGTAGTATTCTCAGGGATAGCAATCAGCCC. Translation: CASSILRDSNQP. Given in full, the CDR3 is CASSILRDSNQPQHF. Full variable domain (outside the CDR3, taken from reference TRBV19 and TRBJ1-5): DGGITQSPKYLFRKEGQNVTLSCEQNLNHDAMYWYRQDPGQGLRLIYYSQIVNDFQKGDIAEGYSVSREKKESFPLTVTSAQKNPTAFYLCASSILRDSNQPQHFGDGTRLSIL.

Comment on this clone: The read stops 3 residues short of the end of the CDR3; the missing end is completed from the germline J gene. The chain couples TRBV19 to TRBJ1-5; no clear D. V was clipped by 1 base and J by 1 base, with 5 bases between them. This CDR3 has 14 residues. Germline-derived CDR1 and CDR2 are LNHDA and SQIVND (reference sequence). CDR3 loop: CASSIGRSNQPQHF. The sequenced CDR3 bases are TGTGCCAGTAGTATAGGGCGGAGCAATCAGCCC.

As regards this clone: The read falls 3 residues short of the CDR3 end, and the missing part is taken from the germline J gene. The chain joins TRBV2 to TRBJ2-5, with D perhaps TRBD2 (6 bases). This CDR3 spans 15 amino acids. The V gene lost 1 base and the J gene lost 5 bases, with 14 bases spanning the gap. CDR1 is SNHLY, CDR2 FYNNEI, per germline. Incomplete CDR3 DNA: TGTGCCAGCAGTGAAGAAGAGCGGAGCGGGGAGACC. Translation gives CASSEEERSGET. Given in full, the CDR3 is CASSEEERSGETQYF.

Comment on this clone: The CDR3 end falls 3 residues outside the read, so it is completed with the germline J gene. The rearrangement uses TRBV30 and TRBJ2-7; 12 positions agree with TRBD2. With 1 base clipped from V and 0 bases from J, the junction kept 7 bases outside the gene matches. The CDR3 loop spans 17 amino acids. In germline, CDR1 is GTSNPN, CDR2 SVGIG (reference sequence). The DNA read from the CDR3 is TGTGCCTGGAGTGGGAGGCTAGCGGGAGGGAGCTCCTACGAG. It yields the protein CAWSGRLAGGSSYE. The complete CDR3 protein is CAWSGRLAGGSSYEQYF.

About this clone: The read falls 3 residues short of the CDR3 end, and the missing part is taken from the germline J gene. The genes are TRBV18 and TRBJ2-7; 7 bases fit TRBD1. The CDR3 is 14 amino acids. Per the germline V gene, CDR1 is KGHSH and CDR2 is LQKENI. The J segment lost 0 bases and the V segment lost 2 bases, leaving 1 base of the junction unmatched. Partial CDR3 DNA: TGTGCCAGCTCACCAGGGACAGCCTCCTACGAG. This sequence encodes CASSPGTASYE. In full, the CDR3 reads CASSPGTASYEQYF.

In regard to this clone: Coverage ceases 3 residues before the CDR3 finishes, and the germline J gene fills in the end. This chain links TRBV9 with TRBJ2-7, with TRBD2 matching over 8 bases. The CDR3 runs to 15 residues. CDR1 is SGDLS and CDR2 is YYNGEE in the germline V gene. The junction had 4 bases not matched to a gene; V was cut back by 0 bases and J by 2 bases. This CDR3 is CASSVEPSGPYEQYF. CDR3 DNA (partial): TGTGCCAGCAGCGTAGAGCCTAGCGGGCCCTACGAG.

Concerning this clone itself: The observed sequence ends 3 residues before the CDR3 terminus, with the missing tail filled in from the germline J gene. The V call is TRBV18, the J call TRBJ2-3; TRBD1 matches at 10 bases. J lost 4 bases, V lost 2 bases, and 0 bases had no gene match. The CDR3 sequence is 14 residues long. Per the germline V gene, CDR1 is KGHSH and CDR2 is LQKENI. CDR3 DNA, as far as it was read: TGTGCCAGCTCACCAGGGACAGGGGCAGATACG. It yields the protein CASSPGTGADT. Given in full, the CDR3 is CASSPGTGADTQYF.

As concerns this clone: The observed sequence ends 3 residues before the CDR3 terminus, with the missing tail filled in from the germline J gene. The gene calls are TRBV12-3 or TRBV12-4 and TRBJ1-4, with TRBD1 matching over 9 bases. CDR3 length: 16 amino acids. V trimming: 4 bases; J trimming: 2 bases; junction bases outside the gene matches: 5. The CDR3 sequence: CASSYDRGTTNEKLFF. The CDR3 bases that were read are TGTGCCAGCAGTTATGACAGGGGGACTACTAATGAAAAA.

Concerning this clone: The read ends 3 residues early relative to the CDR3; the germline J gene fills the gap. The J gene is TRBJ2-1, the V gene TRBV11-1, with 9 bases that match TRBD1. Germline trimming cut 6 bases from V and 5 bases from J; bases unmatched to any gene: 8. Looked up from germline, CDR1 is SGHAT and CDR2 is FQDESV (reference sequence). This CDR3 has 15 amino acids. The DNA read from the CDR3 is TGTGCCAGCAGTTTGCCGGGACAGGGTAACAATGAG. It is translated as CASSLPGQGNNE. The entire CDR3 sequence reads CASSLPGQGNNEQFF.

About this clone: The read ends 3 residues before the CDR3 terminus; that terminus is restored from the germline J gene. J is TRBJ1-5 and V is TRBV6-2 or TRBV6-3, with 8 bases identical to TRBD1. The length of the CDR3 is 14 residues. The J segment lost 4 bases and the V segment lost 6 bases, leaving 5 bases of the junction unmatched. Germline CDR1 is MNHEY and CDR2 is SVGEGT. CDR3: CASSRDRMNQPQHF. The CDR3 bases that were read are TGTGCCAGCAGCCGGGACAGGATGAATCAGCCC.

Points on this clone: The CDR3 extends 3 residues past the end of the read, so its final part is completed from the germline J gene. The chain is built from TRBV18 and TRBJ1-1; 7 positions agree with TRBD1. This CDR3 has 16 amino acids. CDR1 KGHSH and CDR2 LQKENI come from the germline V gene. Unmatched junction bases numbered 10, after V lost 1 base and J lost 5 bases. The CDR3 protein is CASSPHRGFRDTEAFF. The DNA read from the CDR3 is TGTGCCAGCTCACCACACAGGGGCTTTAGGGATACTGAA. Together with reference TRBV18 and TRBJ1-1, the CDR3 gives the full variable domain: NAGVMQNPRHLVRRRGQEARLRCSPMKGHSHVYWYRQLPEEGLKFMVYLQKENIIDESGMPKERFSAEFPKEGPSILRIQQVVRGDSAAYFCASSPHRGFRDTEAFFGQGTRLTVV.

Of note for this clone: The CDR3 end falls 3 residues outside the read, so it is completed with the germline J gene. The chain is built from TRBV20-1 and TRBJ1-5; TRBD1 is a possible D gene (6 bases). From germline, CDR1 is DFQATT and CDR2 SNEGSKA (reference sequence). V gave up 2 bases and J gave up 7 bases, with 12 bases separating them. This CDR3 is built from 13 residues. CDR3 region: CSARRDTVQPQHF. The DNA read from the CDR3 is TGCAGTGCTAGACGGGACACAGTACAGCCC.

CDR3 sequence: CSAREEGPQETQYF. The CDR3 bases that were read are TGCAGTGCTAGAGAAGAGGGGCCCCAAGAGACC. The chain joins TRBV20-1 to TRBJ2-5, with D possibly called TRBD1 or TRBD2 (5 bases each). The read gets to within 3 residues of the CDR3 end, and the germline J gene fills in the rest. Germline loops: CDR1 DFQATT, CDR2 SNEGSKA (reference sequence). Trimming removed 0 bases at V and 1 base at J, with 9 bases between. This CDR3 spans 14 amino acids.

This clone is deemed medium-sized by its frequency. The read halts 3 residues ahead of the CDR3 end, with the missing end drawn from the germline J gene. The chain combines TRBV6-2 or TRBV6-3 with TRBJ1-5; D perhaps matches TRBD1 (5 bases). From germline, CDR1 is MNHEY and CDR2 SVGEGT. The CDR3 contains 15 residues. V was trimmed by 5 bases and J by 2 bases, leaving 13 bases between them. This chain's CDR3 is CASSASWGGNQPQHF. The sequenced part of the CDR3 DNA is TGTGCCAGCAGTGCCAGCTGGGGGGGCAATCAGCCC.

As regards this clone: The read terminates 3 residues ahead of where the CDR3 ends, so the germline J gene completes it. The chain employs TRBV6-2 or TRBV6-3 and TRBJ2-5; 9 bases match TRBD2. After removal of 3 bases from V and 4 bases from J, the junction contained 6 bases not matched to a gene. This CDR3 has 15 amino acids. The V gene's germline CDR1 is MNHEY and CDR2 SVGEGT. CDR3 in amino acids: CASSYSGSTVETQYF. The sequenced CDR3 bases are TGTGCCAGCAGTTATAGCGGGAGCACTGTAGAGACC.

The sequenced CDR3 bases are TGCAGTGCTAGAGATCTTGGAACTAGCGGGAGGGTCAATGAG. Translation: CSARDLGTSGRVNE. From start to end, the CDR3 is CSARDLGTSGRVNEQFF. This chain links TRBV20-1 with TRBJ2-1, with 13 positions matching TRBD2. The CDR3 extends 3 residues past the end of the read, so its final part is completed from the germline J gene. The CDR3 totals 17 residues. Losses at the gene ends were 0 bases for V and 6 bases for J; bases not matched to a gene: 8. Germline V lookup: CDR1 DFQATT, CDR2 SNEGSKA (reference sequence).

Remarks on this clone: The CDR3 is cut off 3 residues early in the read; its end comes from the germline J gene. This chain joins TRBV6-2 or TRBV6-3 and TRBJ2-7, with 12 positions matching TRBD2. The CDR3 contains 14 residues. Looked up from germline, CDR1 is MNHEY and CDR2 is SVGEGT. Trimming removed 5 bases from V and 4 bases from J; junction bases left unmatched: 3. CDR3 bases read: TGTGCCAGCAGTCGACTAGCGGGAGTGTACGAG. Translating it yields CASSRLAGVYE. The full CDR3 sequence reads CASSRLAGVYEQYF.

This CDR3 reads CASSFSGRINEQFF. The part of the CDR3 DNA that was read is TGTGCCAGCAGCTTTAGCGGGAGAATCAATGAG. This chain connects TRBV7-2 to TRBJ2-1; 9 nucleotides agree with TRBD2. With the read ending 3 residues before the CDR3 end, the germline J gene is used to fill in that end. The CDR3 is made up of 14 amino acids. V was pared by 3 bases and J by 6 bases, with 3 bases of the junction left unmatched. Germline V gene data show CDR1 as SGHTA and CDR2 as FQGNSA.